This is a list of T cell receptor beta chains from one sample in a study of T cells expressing NK-cell markers. One entry per CDR3 protein, without DNA, is what TCRdb gives after re-calling the 5' RACE reads. This listing includes hundreds of thousands of distinct CDR3 sequences. Sequencing input: blood T cells: a sorted CD56 or NKG2C T cell subset, CD4+ or CD8+ T cells, or bulk PBMC T cells (not recorded which). These receptors originate from a woman aged 18-70 years in good health. The CDR3 runs from the conserved cysteine through the conserved F or W.

j_call,v_call,cdr3_length,cdr3_aa
TRBJ2-6,TRBV3-1,18,CASSLLGTGVPGANVLTF
TRBJ1-5,TRBV20-1,14,CSARDRISNQPQHF
TRBJ2-1,TRBV6-5,13,CASSYFPREVQFF
TRBJ1-4,TRBV27,15,CASSYLGANNEKLFF
TRBJ2-1,TRBV19,13,CASSMGGGNEQFF
TRBJ2-7,TRBV6-6,13,CASSYGSNYEQYF
TRBJ2-6,TRBV6-2/TRBV6-3,15,CASVSSGSGANVLTF
TRBJ2-7,TRBV19,12,CASRGRGYEQYF
TRBJ2-1,TRBV7-6,14,CASTLEGLYNEQFF
TRBJ2-5,TRBV21-1,15,CASSKEGTEQETQYF
TRBJ2-1,TRBV12-3/TRBV12-4,15,CASSLRQGAVNEQFF
TRBJ2-5,TRBV3-1,16,CASSQDSGTDQETQYF
TRBJ2-1,TRBV7-9,13,CASSLSVANEQFF
TRBJ2-1,TRBV24-1,12,CATIIQWHEQFF
TRBJ1-2,TRBV20-1,12,CSAQGPGEGYTF
TRBJ2-5,TRBV5-6,14,CASSFRGAGETQYF
TRBJ1-1,TRBV4-3,14,CASSSGLSDTEAFF
TRBJ2-7,TRBV6-2/TRBV6-3,15,CASSRRSNRMDEQYF
TRBJ2-3,TRBV20-1,15,CSASPPDGSTDTQYF
TRBJ2-1,TRBV5-1,14,CASSSGQGGDEQFF
TRBJ2-7,TRBV5-4,14,CASSAGQGVVEQYF
TRBJ2-2,TRBV7-3,16,CASSPRQGQNTGELFF